The clone carrying this TCR beta chain was counted only a few times. Its specificity is not known. There were TCR beta CDR3 regions amplified from RNA transcripts. During a first-round RT-PCR of the TCR CDR3, the HTBI primer set was used. TCRdb analysed the multiplex PCR reads with MiXCR anew, one entry per CDR3 protein. This sample has 750,000 to 900,000 distinct CDR3 sequences, with over 35% found just once. Germline V lookup: CDR1 MGHDK, CDR2 SYGVNS. V lost 5 bases to trimming and J lost 4 bases; unmatched junction nucleotides: 7. The length of the CDR3 is 14 residues. Subjects aged 18 to 65 presented with newly diagnosed hyperthyroidism of less than 2 months' duration. This sample is part of a study of T cells in Graves' hyperthyroidism and ophthalmopathy. General study points: Blood also held most thyroid clonotypes expanded beyond 0.001.

The sequence came from a man aged 18 to 30 with Graves' hyperthyroidism. The rearrangement links TRBV25-1 to TRBJ1-2, with 7 bases lining up with TRBD1. Sequencing used blood. CDR3 nucleotides: TGTGCCAGCAGTTTACGAGGGACAGTCTATGGCTACACCTTC. Translating it yields CASSLRGTVYGYTF.